This T cell receptor beta chain was documented in a study of T cell repertoires in cytomegalovirus infection. The overall study: Public signatures in TCR beta pointed to CMV infection and matching HLA type.

This clonotype was observed many times. Its antigen is still unknown. This CDR3 has 14 amino acids. Germline CDR1 is DFQATT and CDR2 is SNEGSKA (reference sequence). V lost 5 bases to trimming and J lost 1 base, with 14 bases between them. Whole-study results and caveats: What dominated the ex vivo response were HLA-C-restricted CMV-specific TCR beta clonotypes.

TCRdb reprocessed the reads with MiXCR, giving one entry per CDR3 protein. The data show 150,000 to 200,000 distinct CDR3 sequences, with about a tenth seen just once and 4.6% held by the top ten. The chain carries TRBV20-1 and TRBJ1-1; D is perhaps TRBD1 (5 bases). Sequenced material: PBMCs. This sequence was found in a human donor in good health (CMV status not recorded). Some clones in this sample may be carry-over from other donors' samples. The CDR3 here is CSALFGGANTEAFF. CDR3 nucleotide sequence: TGCAGTGCTCTTTTTGGAGGGGCGAACACTGAAGCTTTCTTT.